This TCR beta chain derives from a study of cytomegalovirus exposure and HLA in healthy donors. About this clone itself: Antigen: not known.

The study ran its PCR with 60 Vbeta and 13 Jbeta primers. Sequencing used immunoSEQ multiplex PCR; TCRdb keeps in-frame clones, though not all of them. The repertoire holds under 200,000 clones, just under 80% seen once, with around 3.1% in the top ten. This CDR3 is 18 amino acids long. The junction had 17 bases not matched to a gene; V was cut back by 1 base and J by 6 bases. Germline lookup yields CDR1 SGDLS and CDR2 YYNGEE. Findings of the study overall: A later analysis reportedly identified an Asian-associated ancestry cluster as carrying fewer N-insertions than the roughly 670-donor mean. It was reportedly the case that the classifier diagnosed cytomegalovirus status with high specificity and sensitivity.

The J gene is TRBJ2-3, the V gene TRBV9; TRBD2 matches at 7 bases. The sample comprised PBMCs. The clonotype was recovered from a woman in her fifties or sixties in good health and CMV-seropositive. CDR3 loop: CASSVQSWGIAGGDTQYF. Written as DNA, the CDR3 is TGTGCCAGCAGCGTACAAAGCTGGGGGATAGCGGGCGGGGATACGCAGTATTTT.